What follows are 5 T cell receptor beta chains derived from one specimen sequenced in a study of T cell repertoires in cytomegalovirus infection (dated by TCRdb to between 2018 and 2020). This specimen's treatment or condition label, per the study, means: in vitro stimulation with specific CMV peptide epitopes to enrich CMV-specific T cells. The data were produced on an Illumina HiSeq 1500. TCRdb redid the processing of the public reads, applying fastp at Q25 and MiXCR, and retained in-frame beta chains. Every entry covers one CDR3 protein and lists the most common genes and DNA from its rows. The sample includes 370,000 or so distinct CDR3 sequences, with about 32% observed a single time. The ten most abundant clones make up approximately 13% of the sample. These receptors' antigens are unknown. The sample was cultured PBMCs, taken from culture after CMV antigen stimulation. The receptor set was obtained from a human donor in good health (CMV status not recorded). Some clones in this sample may be carry-over from other donors' samples.

This clonotype was seen at least ten times. The chain employs TRBV20-1 and TRBJ1-2; TRBD1 might be the D (5 bases). V lost 5 bases to trimming and J lost 4 bases, with 14 bases between them. Germline V gene lookup returns CDR1 DFQATT and CDR2 SNEGSKA (reference sequence). This CDR3 has 13 amino acids. The CDR3 loop reads CSAPRPGTYGYTF. CDR3 in DNA: TGCAGTGCTCCCCGACCAGGGACCTATGGCTACACCTTC.

This chain uses TRBV10-3 with TRBJ2-7, with D perhaps given as TRBD1 or TRBD2 (5 bases each). Trimming left V 4 bases short and J 3 bases short, with 19 bases between. Germline values: CDR1 ENHRY, CDR2 SYGVKD. CDR3 length: 16 amino acids. CDR3 DNA sequence: TGTGCCATCAGTGCCCTTGACTCCGGGACGGTCTACGAGCAGTACTTC. Translating gives CAISALDSGTVYEQYF.

V and J are TRBV7-8 and TRBJ1-1; 7 bases align to TRBD1. In germline, CDR1 is SGHVS, CDR2 FQNEAQ. The CDR3 sequence is 14 residues long. With 0 bases clipped from V and 5 bases from J, the junction kept 3 bases outside the gene matches. The CDR3 coding sequence is TGTGCCAGCAGCTTAGCAGGGGGCAAAACTGAAGCTTTCTTT. Amino acid sequence: CASSLAGGKTEAFF. The full variable domain, completed using reference TRBV7-8 and TRBJ1-1, is GAGVSQSPRYKVAKRGQDVALRCDPISGHVSLFWYQQALGQGPEFLTYFQNEAQLDKSGLPSDRFFAERPEGSVSTLKIQRTQQEDSAVYLCASSLAGGKTEAFFGQGTRLTVV.

The rearrangement links TRBV9 to TRBJ1-1; D gene uncertain. Per germline, CDR1 SGDLS and CDR2 YYNGEE. The V and J ends lost 0 bases and 1 base respectively, with 4 bases between them. The CDR3 totals 13 residues. The CDR3 region has the DNA TGTGCCAGCAGCGTAGCTCCGAACACTGAAGCTTTCTTT. Residues: CASSVAPNTEAFF.

This chain uses TRBV9 with TRBJ2-7, with 9 bases that match TRBD2. Trimming took 2 bases from V and 0 from J; bases not matched to a gene: 15. Per germline, CDR1 SGDLS and CDR2 YYNGEE. There are 19 residues in the CDR3. The CDR3, as DNA: TGTGCCAGCAGCGTGCCGGGACTAGCTATAGCACCGTACTCCTACGAGCAGTACTTC. Translation: CASSVPGLAIAPYSYEQYF. The variable domain in full, with the rest retrieved from reference TRBV9 and TRBJ2-7, is DSGVTQTPKHLITATGQRVTLRCSPRSGDLSVYWYQQSLDQGLQFLIQYYNGEERAKGNILERFSAQQFPDLHSELNLSSLELGDSALYFCASSVPGLAIAPYSYEQYFGPGTRLTVT.